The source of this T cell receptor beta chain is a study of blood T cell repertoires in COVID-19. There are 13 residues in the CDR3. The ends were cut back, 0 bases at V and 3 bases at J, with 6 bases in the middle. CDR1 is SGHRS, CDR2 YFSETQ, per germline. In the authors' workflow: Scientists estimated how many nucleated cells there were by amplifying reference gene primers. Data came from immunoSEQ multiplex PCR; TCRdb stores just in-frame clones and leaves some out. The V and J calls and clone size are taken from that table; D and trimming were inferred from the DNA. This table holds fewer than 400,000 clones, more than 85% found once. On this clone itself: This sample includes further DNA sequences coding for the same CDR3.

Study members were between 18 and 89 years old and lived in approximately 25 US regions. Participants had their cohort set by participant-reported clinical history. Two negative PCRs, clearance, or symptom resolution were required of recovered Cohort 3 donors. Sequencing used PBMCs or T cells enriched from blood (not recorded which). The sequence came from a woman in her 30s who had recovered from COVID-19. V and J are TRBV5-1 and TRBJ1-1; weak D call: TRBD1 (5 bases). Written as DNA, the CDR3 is TGCGCCAGCAGCTTGGCGGGGGACACTGAAGCTTTCTTT. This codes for CASSLAGDTEAFF.